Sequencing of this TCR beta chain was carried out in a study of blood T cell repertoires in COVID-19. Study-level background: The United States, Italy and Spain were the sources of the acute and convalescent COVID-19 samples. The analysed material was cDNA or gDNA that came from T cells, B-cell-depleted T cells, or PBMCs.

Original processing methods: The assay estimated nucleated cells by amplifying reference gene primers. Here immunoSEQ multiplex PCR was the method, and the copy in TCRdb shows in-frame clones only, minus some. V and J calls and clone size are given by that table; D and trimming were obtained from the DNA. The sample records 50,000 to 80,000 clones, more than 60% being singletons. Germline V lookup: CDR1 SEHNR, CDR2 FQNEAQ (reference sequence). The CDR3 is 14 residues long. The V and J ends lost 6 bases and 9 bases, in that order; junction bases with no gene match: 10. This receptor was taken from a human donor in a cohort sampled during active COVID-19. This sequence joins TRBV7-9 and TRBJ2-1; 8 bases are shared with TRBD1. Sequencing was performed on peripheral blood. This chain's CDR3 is CASSSGQGGSEQFF. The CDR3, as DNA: TGTGCCAGCAGTTCCGGACAGGGCGGCAGTGAGCAGTTCTTC.